Listed here are 32 T cell receptor beta chains from one sample, sequenced in a study of blood T cell repertoires in COVID-19. Sequenced by immunoSEQ multiplex PCR; TCRdb stores in-frame clones only, minus some. Here the sample spans about 330,000 clones, roughly 90% being singletons. Sequencing was carried out using peripheral blood. The receptors come from a man aged 30 to 39 with COVID-19, enrolled during active disease.

The rearrangement links TRBV12-3 or TRBV12-4 to TRBJ2-7; D ambiguous. The V and J ends lost 2 bases and 1 base respectively, with 6 bases between them. This CDR3 spans 13 amino acids. The CDR3 loop reads CASSLLRSYEQYF. The CDR3 DNA reads TGTGCCAGCAGTTTATTGAGGTCCTACGAGCAGTACTTC.

The V call is TRBV21-1, the J call TRBJ2-2; no DNA check was done on the table's D call, TRBD2. TRBV21-1 is flagged as a pseudogene. This CDR3 is 17 amino acids long. CDR3 loop: CASASPQPGANTGELFF. In DNA, the CDR3 is TGTGCCAGCGCCTCCCCCCAGCCGGGGGCGAACACCGGGGAGCTGTTTTTT.

The rearrangement links TRBV19 to TRBJ2-5; 7 bases match TRBD1. The CDR3 is made up of 16 amino acids. With V trimmed by 2 bases and J by 3 bases, 9 bases remained unmatched. Looked up from germline, CDR1 is LNHDA and CDR2 is SQIVND (reference sequence). This CDR3 reads CASSILLGTDKETQYF. CDR3 nucleotide sequence: TGTGCCAGTAGTATACTGTTAGGGACAGATAAAGAGACCCAGTACTTC.

This sequence joins TRBV7-3 and TRBJ2-6; 9 nucleotides match TRBD1. This CDR3 is 17 amino acids long. The junction had 8 bases not matched to a gene; V was cut back by 4 bases and J by 4 bases. Germline CDR1 SGHTA, CDR2 FQGTGA. CDR3 residues: CASSSGQGLTGANVLTF. The CDR3 bases are TGTGCCAGCAGCTCGGGACAGGGCTTAACCGGGGCCAACGTCCTGACTTTC.

The rearrangement uses TRBV18 and TRBJ1-1; TRBD1 aligns across 7 bases. V dropped 4 bases and J dropped 5; count of bases not matched to a gene: 7. The CDR3 spans 14 residues. Germline-derived CDR1 and CDR2 are KGHSH and LQKENI. Here the CDR3 DNA reads TGTGCCAGCTCACTTCAGGGGGGAAGGACTGAAGCTTTCTTT. Residues: CASSLQGGRTEAFF.

Regarding this clone: Additional DNA sequences in this sample encode the identical CDR3. The chain couples TRBV19 to TRBJ2-7, with TRBD2 identical over 11 bases. Germline assignment: CDR1 LNHDA and CDR2 SQIVND (reference sequence). With V trimmed by 5 bases and J by 4 bases, 4 bases remained unmatched. The CDR3 covers 14 residues. CDR3 loop: CASSPGLAVYEQYF. In nucleotides, the CDR3 is TGTGCCAGTAGTCCGGGACTAGCGGTTTACGAGCAGTACTTC.

V and J are TRBV28 and TRBJ2-2, with 12 bases matching TRBD1. This CDR3 has 16 amino acids. Germline V lookup: CDR1 MDHEN, CDR2 SYDVKM. Trimming at V came to 4 bases and at J to 1 base, leaving 1 base not matched to a gene. In DNA, the CDR3 is TGTGCCAGCAGTTGGGACAGGGGGCTGAACACCGGGGAGCTGTTTTTT. Translation: CASSWDRGLNTGELFF.

The chain links TRBV19 to TRBJ2-1; no clear D gene. CDR1 LNHDA and CDR2 SQIVND come from the germline V gene (reference sequence). V lost 3 bases and J 8 bases, leaving 11 bases between the germline ends. The CDR3 consists of 13 residues. For the CDR3, the DNA is TGTGCCAGTAGTATCGCGAGGAAGCATGAGCAGTTCTTC. Translated: CASSIARKHEQFF.

This clone was counted between two and nine times. The CDR3 reads CASSPVTGGLYEQYF. The CDR3 nucleotides read TGTGCCAGCAGCCCAGTGACAGGGGGCCTTTACGAGCAGTACTTC. The chain carries TRBV3-1 (or the pseudogene TRBV3-2) and TRBJ2-7; 10 nucleotides agree with TRBD1. The CDR3 loop spans 15 amino acids. The V and J ends lost 4 bases and 4 bases, in that order; junction bases with no gene match: 7. The germline V gene has CDR1 LGHDT and CDR2 YNNKEL (reference sequence).

The chain recombines TRBV6-5 with TRBJ1-2; 8 bases agree with TRBD1. Germline V gives CDR1 MNHEY, CDR2 SVGAGI. The CDR3 is 14 amino acids. V shed 6 bases, J shed 4 bases, and the junction held 7 bases outside the gene matches. The CDR3 here is CASRDTGGGYGYTF. The CDR3 nucleotides read TGTGCCAGCAGAGATACAGGGGGTGGCTATGGCTACACCTTC.

V is TRBV4-2 and J is TRBJ1-2; 9 nucleotides agree with TRBD1. V trimming: 0 bases; J trimming: 7 bases; junction bases outside the gene matches: 3. The CDR3 has 14 residues. Germline-derived CDR1 and CDR2 are LGHNA and YNFKEQ. CDR3 sequence: CASSQETGGIGYTF. The DNA of the CDR3 is TGTGCCAGCAGCCAAGAGACAGGGGGTATTGGCTACACCTTC.

The chain joins TRBV28 to TRBJ1-4; TRBD1 matches at 10 bases. CDR1 is MDHEN and CDR2 is SYDVKM in the germline V gene. Losses at the gene ends were 5 bases for V and 6 bases for J; bases not matched to a gene: 6. The length of the CDR3 is 15 residues. The CDR3 spells CASSGAGTGDEKLFF. CDR3 DNA: TGTGCCAGCAGTGGCGCCGGGACAGGGGATGAAAAACTGTTTTTT. Using reference TRBV28 and TRBJ1-4 for the parts outside the CDR3, the full variable domain is DVKVTQSSRYLVKRTGEKVFLECVQDMDHENMFWYRQDPGLGLRLIYFSYDVKMKEKGDIPEGYSVSREKKERFSLILESASTNQTSMYLCASSGAGTGDEKLFFGSGTQLSVL.

This clone is a singleton in its sample. This sequence joins TRBV11-2 and TRBJ2-3, with 12 bases identical to TRBD2. V lost 5 bases and J lost 0; bases outside the gene matches: 6. This CDR3 region has 17 residues. Germline CDR1 and CDR2: SGHAT and FQNNGV. CDR3 DNA sequence: TGTGCCAGCAGCCCCCGGACTAGCGGGGTAAGCACAGATACGCAGTATTTT. Protein sequence: CASSPRTSGVSTDTQYF. The whole variable domain, remainder taken from reference TRBV11-2 and TRBJ2-3, is EAGVAQSPRYKIIEKRQSVAFWCNPISGHATLYWYQQILGQGPKLLIQFQNNGVVDDSQLPKDRFSAERLKGVDSTLKIQPAKLEDSAVYLCASSPRTSGVSTDTQYFGPGTRLTVL.

This clone was observed once. The rearrangement links TRBV27 to TRBJ1-6; 7 nucleotides line up with TRBD1. The germline gives CDR1 MNHEY, CDR2 SMNVEV (reference sequence). CDR3 length: 16 residues. Trimming at V came to 5 bases and at J to 2 bases, leaving 6 bases not matched to a gene. CDR3 in amino acids: CASSSQGVTYNSPLHF. DNA of the CDR3: TGTGCCAGCAGTAGCCAGGGGGTAACCTATAATTCACCCCTCCACTTT.

There are a few counts of this clone. CDR3 nucleotide sequence: TGTGCCAGCAGCTTCCTAGCGGGAGGAACAGATACGCAGTATTTT. It encodes CASSFLAGGTDTQYF. The chain joins TRBV7-2 to TRBJ2-3, with 11 positions matching TRBD2. This CDR3 is built from 15 residues. Trimming removed 3 bases from V and 3 bases from J; junction bases left unmatched: 2. Germline values: CDR1 SGHTA, CDR2 FQGNSA.

The chain uses TRBV19 and TRBJ1-1; 8 bases fit TRBD1. Germline V gives CDR1 LNHDA, CDR2 SQIVND (reference sequence). This CDR3 spans 14 amino acids. The J segment lost 1 base and the V segment lost 6 bases, leaving 4 bases of the junction unmatched. The CDR3 spells CASRKDRGNTEAFF. The CDR3 nucleotides are TGTGCCAGTAGAAAAGACAGGGGGAACACTGAAGCTTTCTTT.

The chain links TRBV7-2 to TRBJ2-3, with D possibly matching TRBD2 (6 bases). Germline CDR1 is SGHTA and CDR2 is FQGNSA. V was clipped by 0 bases and J by 1 base, with 11 bases between them. The length of the CDR3 is 16 residues. For the CDR3, the DNA is TGTGCCAGCAGCTTAGCGCTGGCTAGCGGCACAGATACGCAGTATTTT. It is translated as CASSLALASGTDTQYF. Full variable domain (missing parts from reference TRBV7-2 and TRBJ2-3): GAGVSQSPSNKVTEKGKDVELRCDPISGHTALYWYRQSLGQGLEFLIYFQGNSAPDKSGLPSDRFSAERTGGSVSTLTIQRTQQEDSAVYLCASSLALASGTDTQYFGPGTRLTVL.

This rearrangement joins TRBV7-2 to TRBJ1-2; 7 bases agree with TRBD1. V dropped 5 bases and J dropped 2; count of bases not matched to a gene: 2. The CDR3 totals 13 residues. CDR1 is SGHTA, CDR2 FQGNSA, per germline. CDR3 nucleotides: TGTGCCAGCAGCCCGGGACAGAACTATGGCTACACCTTC. Protein product: CASSPGQNYGYTF.

The V and J genes are TRBV19 and TRBJ2-7, with 12 nucleotides matching TRBD2. With V trimmed by 3 bases and J by 3 bases, 6 bases remained unmatched. In germline, CDR1 is LNHDA, CDR2 SQIVND (reference sequence). The CDR3 length is 16 residues. DNA for the CDR3: TGTGCCAGTAGTATTCTGACTAGCGGGGGTATCTACGAGCAGTACTTC. Its translation is CASSILTSGGIYEQYF.

The CDR3 DNA reads as TGTGCCACCAGTGATTTCGAGGGAAACTATGGCTACACCTTC. Protein: CATSDFEGNYGYTF. The chain employs TRBV24-1 and TRBJ1-2; D remains unclear. CDR3 size: 14 residues. Germline values: CDR1 KGHDR, CDR2 SFDVKD. Trimming cost V 1 base and J 2 bases, with 7 bases left between them.

This clone was seen only a few times. The chain uses TRBV5-1 and TRBJ1-2; no clear D. There are 12 residues in the CDR3. Germline lookup yields CDR1 SGHRS and CDR2 YFSETQ. Deletions cut 0 bases from V and 3 bases from J, with 3 bases between. For the CDR3, the DNA is TGCGCCAGCAGCTTGGGCGACTATGGCTACACCTTC. Translated, it gives CASSLGDYGYTF.

The gene calls are TRBV4-3 and TRBJ2-7, with D uncertain. Trimming left V 0 bases short and J 2 bases short, with 8 bases between. Germline CDR1 reads LGHNA; CDR2 reads YSLEER. The CDR3 has 14 amino acids. The CDR3 spells CASSQDLVPYEQYF. The CDR3 DNA reads TGCGCCAGCAGCCAAGATCTTGTTCCCTACGAGCAGTACTTC.

CDR3 protein: CASSLTAGKNTEAFF. CDR3 in DNA: TGTGCCAGCAGCTTAACCGCCGGGAAAAACACTGAAGCTTTCTTT. The chain has TRBV7-9 and TRBJ1-1; D is unresolved. Germline CDR1 SEHNR, CDR2 FQNEAQ (reference sequence). Trimming took off 2 bases at V and 2 bases at J, with 12 bases between the two ends. The CDR3 length is 15 residues.

The chain combines TRBV11-2 with TRBJ2-7; D is uncertain. The CDR3 sequence is 13 residues long. Per germline, CDR1 SGHAT and CDR2 FQNNGV. The V gene lost 3 bases and the J gene lost 2 bases, with 8 bases spanning the gap. The CDR3 loop is CASSFGWTYEQYF. The CDR3 DNA is TGTGCCAGCAGCTTCGGGTGGACCTACGAGCAGTACTTC. Supplemented by reference TRBV11-2 and TRBJ2-7, the full variable domain reads EAGVAQSPRYKIIEKRQSVAFWCNPISGHATLYWYQQILGQGPKLLIQFQNNGVVDDSQLPKDRFSAERLKGVDSTLKIQPAKLEDSAVYLCASSFGWTYEQYFGPGTRLTVT.

In its sample, this clone was seen once. This chain joins TRBV4-1 and TRBJ2-7, with TRBD1 matching 8 bases. Germline trimming cut 3 bases from V and 0 bases from J; bases unmatched to any gene: 1. This CDR3 region has 14 residues. Germline lookup yields CDR1 MGHRA and CDR2 YSYEKL. The CDR3, as DNA: TGCGCCAGCAGCCACGGACAGGGCTCCTACGAGCAGTACTTC. Amino acid sequence: CASSHGQGSYEQYF.

The J gene is TRBJ2-1, the V gene TRBV7-2; 8 bases match TRBD2. CDR1 and CDR2 (germline): SGHTA, FQGNSA. V shed 5 bases and J 3 bases; nucleotides not matched to a gene: 9. The CDR3 contains 16 residues. The CDR3 protein is CASSDTSGPGYNEQFF. In DNA, the CDR3 is TGTGCCAGCAGCGACACTAGCGGTCCCGGCTACAATGAGCAGTTCTTC.

The chain uses TRBV18 and TRBJ1-2, with D maybe TRBD1 (6 bases). Germline-derived CDR1 and CDR2 are KGHSH and LQKENI. Trimming took off 0 bases at V and 8 bases at J, with 13 bases between the two ends. The CDR3 runs to 14 residues. CDR3 in DNA: TGTGCCAGCTCACCACCGCTTGAGGGGGTGGGCTACACCTTC. This codes for CASSPPLEGVGYTF.

V is TRBV5-3 and J is TRBJ2-2; 8 nucleotides match TRBD2. Being an ORF, TRBV5-3 has a function that is uncertain. The length of the CDR3 is 17 residues. V gave up 1 base and J gave up 4 bases; unmatched junction bases: 9. CDR3 protein: CARSLSNEREFTGELFF. The CDR3 bases are TGTGCCAGAAGCTTGTCTAACGAGCGGGAGTTCACCGGGGAGCTGTTTTTT.

This clone has just a few counts. The chain carries TRBV19 and TRBJ1-2; D is unclear. The V and J ends lost 8 bases and 4 bases respectively, with 17 bases between them. Germline CDR1 LNHDA, CDR2 SQIVND (reference sequence). The CDR3 contains 14 residues. The CDR3 region is CASEPAWGGYGYTF. The CDR3 DNA reads as TGTGCCAGTGAACCCGCATGGGGAGGCTATGGCTACACCTTC.

DNA for the CDR3: TGTGCCAGCAGTTACTCCGGGACAGGGGGATACGAGCAGTACTTC. Protein product: CASSYSGTGGYEQYF. This sequence joins TRBV6-6 and TRBJ2-7; 11 bases are a match to TRBD1. Germline CDR1 is MNHNY and CDR2 is SVGAGI (reference sequence). The CDR3 extends over 15 amino acids. The junction had 2 bases not matched to a gene; V was cut back by 0 bases and J by 4 bases.

This clone was counted a single time. This chain connects TRBV7-3 to TRBJ2-5, with 12 nucleotides matching TRBD1. The CDR3 loop spans 16 amino acids. CDR1 and CDR2 (germline): SGHTA, FQGTGA. Losses at the gene ends were 3 bases for V and 7 bases for J; bases not matched to a gene: 9. The CDR3, as DNA: TGTGCCAGCAGCTTCCGGGACAGGGGGCAGAACGGGACCCAGTACTTC. Protein product: CASSFRDRGQNGTQYF. The full variable domain, its missing parts supplied by reference TRBV7-3 and TRBJ2-5, is GAGVSQTPSNKVTEKGKYVELRCDPISGHTALYWYRQSLGQGPEFLIYFQGTGAADDSGLPNDRFFAVRPEGSVSTLKIQRTERGDSAVYLCASSFRDRGQNGTQYFGPGTRLLVL.

The genes are TRBV6-5 and TRBJ2-7; TRBD2 matches 9 bases. From germline, CDR1 is MNHEY and CDR2 SVGAGI. The CDR3 sequence is 16 residues long. The J segment lost 3 bases and the V segment lost 2 bases, leaving 8 bases of the junction unmatched. CDR3 coding DNA: TGTGCCAGCAGTTACGCCAGAAGCGGGGGGTTCTACGAGCAGTACTTC. This encodes CASSYARSGGFYEQYF.